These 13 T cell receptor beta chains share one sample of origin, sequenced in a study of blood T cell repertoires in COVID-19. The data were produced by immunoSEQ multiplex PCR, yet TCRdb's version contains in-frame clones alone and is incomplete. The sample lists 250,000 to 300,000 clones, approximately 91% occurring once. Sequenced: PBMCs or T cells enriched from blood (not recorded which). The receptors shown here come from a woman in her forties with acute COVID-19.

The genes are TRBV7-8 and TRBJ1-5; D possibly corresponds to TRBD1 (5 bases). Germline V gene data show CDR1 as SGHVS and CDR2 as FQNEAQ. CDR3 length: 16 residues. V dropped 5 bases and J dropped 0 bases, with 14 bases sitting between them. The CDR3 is CASSQDGGDSNQPQHF. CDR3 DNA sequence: TGTGCCAGCAGCCAAGACGGGGGTGATAGCAATCAGCCCCAGCATTTT.

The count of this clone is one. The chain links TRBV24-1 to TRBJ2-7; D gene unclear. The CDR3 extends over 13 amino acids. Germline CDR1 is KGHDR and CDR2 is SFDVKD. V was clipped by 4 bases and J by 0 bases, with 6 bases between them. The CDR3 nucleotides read TGTGCCACCAGTGACGGTGGCTCCTACGAGCAGTACTTC. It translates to CATSDGGSYEQYF.

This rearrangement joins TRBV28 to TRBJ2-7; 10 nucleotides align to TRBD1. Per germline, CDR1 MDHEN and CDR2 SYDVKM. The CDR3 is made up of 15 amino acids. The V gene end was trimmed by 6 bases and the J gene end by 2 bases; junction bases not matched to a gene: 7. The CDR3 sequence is CASRPEGQGTYEQYF. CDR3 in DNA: TGTGCCAGCAGGCCTGAGGGACAGGGGACCTACGAGCAGTACTTC.

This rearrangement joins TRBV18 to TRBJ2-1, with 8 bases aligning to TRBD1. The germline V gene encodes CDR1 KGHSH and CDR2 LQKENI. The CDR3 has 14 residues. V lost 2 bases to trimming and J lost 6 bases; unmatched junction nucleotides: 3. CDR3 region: CASSPDRGGNEQFF. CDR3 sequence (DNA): TGTGCCAGCTCACCAGACAGGGGTGGCAATGAGCAGTTCTTC.

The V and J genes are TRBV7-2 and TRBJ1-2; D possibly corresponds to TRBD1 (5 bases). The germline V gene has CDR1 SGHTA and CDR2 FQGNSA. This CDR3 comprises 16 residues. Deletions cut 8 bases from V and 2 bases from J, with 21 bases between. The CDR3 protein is CASRSPGGAINYGYTF. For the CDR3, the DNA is TGTGCCAGCCGTTCCCCAGGCGGGGCGATCAACTATGGCTACACCTTC.

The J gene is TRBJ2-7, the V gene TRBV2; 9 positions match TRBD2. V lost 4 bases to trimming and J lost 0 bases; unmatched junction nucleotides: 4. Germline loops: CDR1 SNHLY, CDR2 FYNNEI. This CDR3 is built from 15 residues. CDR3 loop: CASSGASGISYEQYF. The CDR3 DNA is TGTGCCAGCAGTGGGGCTAGCGGGATCTCCTACGAGCAGTACTTC. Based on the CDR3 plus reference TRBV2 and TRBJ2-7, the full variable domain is EPEVTQTPSHQVTQMGQEVILRCVPISNHLYFYWYRQILGQKVEFLVSFYNNEISEKSEIFDDQFSVERPDGSNFTLKIRSTKLEDSAMYFCASSGASGISYEQYFGPGTRLTVT.

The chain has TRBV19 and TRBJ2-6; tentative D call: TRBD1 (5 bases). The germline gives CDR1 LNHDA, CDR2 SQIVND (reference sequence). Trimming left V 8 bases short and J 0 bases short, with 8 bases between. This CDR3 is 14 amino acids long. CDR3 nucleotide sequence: TGTGCCAGTTCGACAGTCTCTGGGGCCAACGTCCTGACTTTC. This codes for CASSTVSGANVLTF. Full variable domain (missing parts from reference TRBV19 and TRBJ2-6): DGGITQSPKYLFRKEGQNVTLSCEQNLNHDAMYWYRQDPGQGLRLIYYSQIVNDFQKGDIAEGYSVSREKKESFPLTVTSAQKNPTAFYLCASSTVSGANVLTFGAGSRLTVL.

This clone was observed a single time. CDR3 sequence reads: CASSQLRGENEKLFF. The CDR3 DNA is TGTGCCAGCTCTCAACTCAGGGGGGAAAATGAAAAACTGTTTTTT. The genes are TRBV18 and TRBJ1-4, with 7 positions matching TRBD1. The CDR3 covers 15 residues. Trimming at V came to 6 bases and at J to 5 bases, leaving 9 bases not matched to a gene. Per germline, CDR1 KGHSH and CDR2 LQKENI. Based on the CDR3 plus reference TRBV18 and TRBJ1-4, the full variable domain is NAGVMQNPRHLVRRRGQEARLRCSPMKGHSHVYWYRQLPEEGLKFMVYLQKENIIDESGMPKERFSAEFPKEGPSILRIQQVVRGDSAAYFCASSQLRGENEKLFFGSGTQLSVL.

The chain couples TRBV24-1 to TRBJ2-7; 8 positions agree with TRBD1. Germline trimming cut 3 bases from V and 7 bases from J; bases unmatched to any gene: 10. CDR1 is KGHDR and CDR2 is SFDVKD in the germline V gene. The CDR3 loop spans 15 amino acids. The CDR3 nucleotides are TGTGCCACCAGTGATCCCCGGGACAGGAGTATGGAGCAGTACTTC. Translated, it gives CATSDPRDRSMEQYF.

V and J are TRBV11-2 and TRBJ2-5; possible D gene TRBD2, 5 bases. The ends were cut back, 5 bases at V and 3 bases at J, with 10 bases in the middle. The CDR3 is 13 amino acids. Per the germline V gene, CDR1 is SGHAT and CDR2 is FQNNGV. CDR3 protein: CASSPDFEETQYF. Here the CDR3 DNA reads TGTGCCAGCAGCCCGGACTTCGAAGAGACCCAGTACTTC.

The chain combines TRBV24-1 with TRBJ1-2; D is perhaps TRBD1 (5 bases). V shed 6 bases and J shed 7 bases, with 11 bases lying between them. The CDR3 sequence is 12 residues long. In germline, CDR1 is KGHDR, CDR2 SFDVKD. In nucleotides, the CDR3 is TGTGCCACCAGTCCAGGGTCGGCTGGCTACACCTTC. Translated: CATSPGSAGYTF.

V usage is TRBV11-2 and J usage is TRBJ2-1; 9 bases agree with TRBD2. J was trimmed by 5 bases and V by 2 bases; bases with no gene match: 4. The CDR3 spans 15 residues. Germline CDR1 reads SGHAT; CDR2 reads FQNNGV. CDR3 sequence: CASSLLAGQNNEQFF. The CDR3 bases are TGTGCCAGCAGCTTACTAGCGGGGCAAAACAATGAGCAGTTCTTC. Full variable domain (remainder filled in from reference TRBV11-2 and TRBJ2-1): EAGVAQSPRYKIIEKRQSVAFWCNPISGHATLYWYQQILGQGPKLLIQFQNNGVVDDSQLPKDRFSAERLKGVDSTLKIQPAKLEDSAVYLCASSLLAGQNNEQFFGPGTRLTVL.

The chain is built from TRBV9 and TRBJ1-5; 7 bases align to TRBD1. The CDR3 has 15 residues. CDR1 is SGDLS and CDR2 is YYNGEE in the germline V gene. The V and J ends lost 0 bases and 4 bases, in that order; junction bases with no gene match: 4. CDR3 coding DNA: TGTGCCAGCAGCGTAGGAGGGGACAGAAATCAGCCCCAGCATTTT. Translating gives CASSVGGDRNQPQHF.